This TCR beta chain was observed in a study of OX40 agonist ivuxolimab in advanced cancers. The study, taken as a whole, reports: The antigens recognized by the expanded peripheral T cells, that is their antigen specificity, were not determined.

This clone was picked up a small number of times. Its antigen is undetermined. The data were produced by immunoSEQ multiplex PCR, yet TCRdb's version contains in-frame clones alone and is incomplete. The sample gives about 55,000 clones, around nine tenths of which show up once; over 6% is in the top ten. The origin of this receptor is an adult with an advanced solid tumor such as melanoma, head and neck, liver or kidney cancer. The sample here was CD4+ or CD8+ T cells sorted from blood, taken in a trial of the OX40 agonist ivuxolimab.

CDR3 loop: CASSRHPDGYTF. The DNA of the CDR3 is TGTGCCAGCAGCCGACATCCAGATGGCTACACCTTC. This chain joins TRBV7-9 and TRBJ1-2; D call uncertain. CDR3 size: 12 residues. With 5 bases removed from V and 6 bases from J, the gap between germline ends came to 10 bases. Germline V gene sequence: CDR1 SEHNR, CDR2 FQNEAQ (reference sequence).